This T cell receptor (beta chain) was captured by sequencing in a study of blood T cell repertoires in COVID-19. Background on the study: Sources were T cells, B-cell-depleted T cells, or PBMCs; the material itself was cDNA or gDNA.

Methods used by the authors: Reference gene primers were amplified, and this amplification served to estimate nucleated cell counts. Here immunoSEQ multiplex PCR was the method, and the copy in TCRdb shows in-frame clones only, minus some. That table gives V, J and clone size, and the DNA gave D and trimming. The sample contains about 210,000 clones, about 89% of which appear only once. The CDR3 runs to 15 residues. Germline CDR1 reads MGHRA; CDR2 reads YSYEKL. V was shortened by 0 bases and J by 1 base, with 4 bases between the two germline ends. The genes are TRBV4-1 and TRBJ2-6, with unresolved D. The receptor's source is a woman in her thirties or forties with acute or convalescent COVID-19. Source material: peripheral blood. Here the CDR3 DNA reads TGCGCCAGCAGCCAAGACACATCTGGGGCCAACGTCCTGACTTTC. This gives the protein CASSQDTSGANVLTF.